One and the same sample provided the 30 T cell receptor beta chains below, sequenced in a study of T cells in Graves' hyperthyroidism and ophthalmopathy (dated by TCRdb to the late 2010s). Library preparation employed multiplex PCR. The instrument given in TCRdb is Illumina HiSeq 2000. Amplification of TCR beta CDR3 regions was carried out from RNA transcripts. The TCR CDR3 was subjected to a first round of RT-PCR using the HTBI primer set and the Qiagen OneStep RT-PCR kit. The public reads were reanalyzed by TCRdb: fastp trimming at Q25, MiXCR alignment, in-frame beta chains only. Each record represents a unique CDR3 protein, reported with the most common genes and DNA among its rows. Within this sample are under 400,000 distinct CDR3 sequences, with approximately 14% of them counted one time only. The ten largest clones add up to 15% to 20% of the sample. Sequences were obtained from blood. The receptors derive from a woman aged 60-75 years with Graves' ophthalmopathy.

This clonotype was counted a few times. The chain recombines TRBV4-1 with TRBJ1-5; maybe TRBD1 (6 bases). The CDR3 runs to 17 residues. CDR1 is MGHRA, CDR2 YSYEKL, per germline. V was pared by 3 bases and J by 4 bases, with 19 bases between. In DNA form, the CDR3 reads TGCGCCAGCAGCCATGACCTCCGACAGGTATTAAATCAGCCCCAGCATTTT. As protein: CASSHDLRQVLNQPQHF.

The table lists this clonotype with many counts. The chain carries TRBV28 and TRBJ1-1; maybe TRBD1 (6 bases). Trimming stripped 8 bases from V and 1 base from J, with 17 bases between. The CDR3 is 15 amino acids. Per the germline V gene, CDR1 is MDHEN and CDR2 is SYDVKM. The CDR3 DNA reads TGTGCCAGCCCGAGGGGGGGCGCTTGGAACACTGAAGCTTTCTTT. Protein sequence: CASPRGGAWNTEAFF.

The table lists this clonotype with many counts. The genes are TRBV15 and TRBJ1-1; D not certain. The germline V and J ends were trimmed by 1 base and 8 bases, with 8 bases remaining between them. CDR1 is LNHNV, CDR2 YYDKDF, per germline (reference sequence). The CDR3 covers 12 residues. CDR3 bases: TGTGCCACCAGCAGAGTTTCAGGCGAAGCTTTCTTT. Its protein is CATSRVSGEAFF.

This clonotype has a handful of counts. V and J are TRBV28 and TRBJ1-3, with D tentatively TRBD1 (6 bases). Germline loops: CDR1 MDHEN, CDR2 SYDVKM. This CDR3 has 12 amino acids. Trimming removed 6 bases at V and 9 bases at J, with 12 bases between. Written as DNA, the CDR3 is TGTGCCAGCAGCTCGGACAGTAGCACCATATATTTT. Translating it yields CASSSDSSTIYF.

This clonotype was counted between two and nine times. The chain couples TRBV19 to TRBJ2-1; D might be TRBD1 (5 bases). The V gene's germline CDR1 is LNHDA and CDR2 SQIVND (reference sequence). The CDR3 length is 13 residues. Trimming shortened V by 7 bases and J by 3 bases, and 10 bases separated the two germline ends. CDR3 DNA: TGTGCCAGTACCCAGGGCGACTACAATGAGCAGTTCTTC. Amino acids: CASTQGDYNEQFF.

This clonotype was seen more than once but under ten times. The chain employs TRBV5-4 and TRBJ1-4; D is unresolved. The CDR3 consists of 13 residues. V shed 10 bases and J shed 3 bases, with 13 bases lying between them. From germline, CDR1 is SGHNT and CDR2 YYREEE (reference sequence). CDR3 residues: CAVSIAPNEKLFF. Here the CDR3 DNA reads TGTGCCGTCAGCATAGCCCCTAATGAAAAACTGTTTTTT.

Many counts were recorded for this clonotype. The chain uses TRBV28 and TRBJ1-1, with 8 bases aligning to TRBD1. Trimming cost V 3 bases and J 2 bases; bases outside gene matches: 5. CDR3 size: 15 residues. Germline V gives CDR1 MDHEN, CDR2 SYDVKM. The CDR3 bases are TGTGCCAGCAGTTTGCCAGGGGGCCACAACACTGAAGCTTTCTTT. Translating it yields CASSLPGGHNTEAFF.

The chain has TRBV20-1 and TRBJ1-4; unclear D gene. The CDR3 runs to 16 residues. Germline-derived CDR1 and CDR2 are DFQATT and SNEGSKA (reference sequence). Trimming removed 1 base at V and 2 bases at J, with 14 bases between. The CDR3 nucleotides are TGCAGTGCTAGAGGCGGGCGGATTAATACTAATGAAAAACTGTTTTTT. It translates to CSARGGRINTNEKLFF.

This clonotype appeared many times. The V call is TRBV18, the J call TRBJ2-3; no clear D. This CDR3 has 15 amino acids. The V end was cut by 1 base, the J end by 1 base, with 9 bases between. Germline V lookup: CDR1 KGHSH, CDR2 LQKENI. The CDR3 here is CASSPQVRGTDTQYF. As DNA, the CDR3 is TGTGCCAGCTCACCACAAGTAAGAGGCACAGATACGCAGTATTTT.

The chain combines TRBV6-1 with TRBJ2-7; D is unclear. The germline gives CDR1 MNHNS, CDR2 SASEGT. Trimming removed 7 bases from V and 2 bases from J, with 6 bases in between. The CDR3 extends over 11 amino acids. The CDR3 region has the DNA TGTGCCAGCATCCCAACCTACGAGCAGTACTTC. Amino acid sequence: CASIPTYEQYF.

At least ten counts were recorded for this clonotype. This chain uses TRBV29-1 with TRBJ2-1; D is undetermined. The CDR3 totals 12 residues. Germline-derived CDR1 and CDR2 are SQVTM and ANQGSEA. The V gene lost 7 bases and the J gene lost 8 bases, with 15 bases spanning the gap. CDR3 nucleotide sequence: TGCAGCGGGCGTAACACATTATATGAGCAGTTCTTC. It is translated as CSGRNTLYEQFF.

This clonotype was seen ten or more times. This chain uses TRBV28 with TRBJ2-7; 14 bases align to TRBD2. The V segment lost 5 bases and the J segment 7 bases; nucleotides outside the gene matches: 7. The V gene's germline CDR1 is MDHEN and CDR2 SYDVKM. The CDR3 contains 15 residues. This chain's CDR3 is CASSTPGLAGVEQYF. The CDR3 DNA follows: TGTGCCAGCAGTACTCCGGGACTAGCGGGAGTAGAGCAGTACTTC.

This clonotype was seen many times. The J gene is TRBJ2-2, the V gene TRBV24-1; D is unresolved. There are 13 residues in the CDR3. Trimming removed 8 bases at V and 1 base at J, with 7 bases between. CDR1 is KGHDR and CDR2 is SFDVKD in the germline V gene. The CDR3 nucleotides read TGTGCCACCAAGGCTGGGAACACCGGGGAGCTGTTTTTT. Amino acid sequence: CATKAGNTGELFF.

This clonotype was counted a few times. This may stem from a read error, because a much larger clone lies one nucleotide away. The rearrangement uses TRBV11-2 and TRBJ2-1; perhaps D is TRBD1 or TRBD2 (5 bases each). CDR1 is SGHAT and CDR2 is FQNNGV in the germline V gene. V was trimmed by 5 bases and J by 8 bases, leaving 16 bases between them. The CDR3 contains 14 residues. The CDR3 protein is CASSRGTAVDEQFF. Here the CDR3 DNA reads TGTGCCAGCAGCCGTGGGACGGCAGTTGATGAGCAGTTCTTC.

This clonotype was counted many times. The rearrangement joins TRBV12-3 or TRBV12-4 to TRBJ1-5; 8 positions agree with TRBD1. The CDR3 covers 15 residues. V gave up 7 bases and J gave up 6 bases; unmatched junction bases: 11. This chain's CDR3 is CASKPGTGVSQPQHF. The CDR3 DNA reads as TGTGCCAGCAAACCCGGGACAGGAGTTTCTCAGCCCCAGCATTTT.

At least ten counts were recorded for this clonotype. The rearrangement links TRBV19 to TRBJ1-1; the D gene is possibly TRBD1 (5 bases). Germline CDR1 LNHDA, CDR2 SQIVND (reference sequence). The V end lost 3 bases, the J end lost 2 bases, and 10 bases lay between the germline ends. The CDR3 consists of 14 residues. CDR3 bases: TGTGCCAGTAGTATCAACAGGAAAAACACTGAAGCTTTCTTT. Translation: CASSINRKNTEAFF. The whole variable domain, filled in from reference TRBV19 and TRBJ1-1, reads DGGITQSPKYLFRKEGQNVTLSCEQNLNHDAMYWYRQDPGQGLRLIYYSQIVNDFQKGDIAEGYSVSREKKESFPLTVTSAQKNPTAFYLCASSINRKNTEAFFGQGTRLTVV.

This clonotype has a handful of counts. The chain uses TRBV6-1 and TRBJ1-1, with no clear D. In germline, CDR1 is MNHNS, CDR2 SASEGT. V shed 7 bases and J shed 4 bases, with 10 bases lying between them. The CDR3 length is 12 residues. The DNA of the CDR3 is TGTGCCAGCACTAGGTGGGGCACTGAAGCTTTCTTT. Translation gives CASTRWGTEAFF.

The sample holds many counts of this clonotype. The V call is TRBV7-9, the J call TRBJ2-5; D may be TRBD1 (6 bases). The CDR3 consists of 13 residues. CDR1 is SEHNR and CDR2 is FQNEAQ in the germline V gene (reference sequence). Trimming shortened V by 4 bases and J by 5 bases, and 11 bases separated the two germline ends. In DNA, the CDR3 is TGTGCCAGCAGCTACCGACAGGATGAGACCCAGTACTTC. This gives the protein CASSYRQDETQYF.

In regard to this clonotype: This could be a read error, since a much larger clone is one nucleotide away. This rearrangement joins TRBV5-1 to TRBJ2-7; D may be TRBD2 (5 bases). The CDR3 contains 17 residues. Germline CDR1 is SGHRS and CDR2 is YFSETQ. The germline V and J ends were trimmed by 1 base and 6 bases, with 23 bases remaining between them. The CDR3 loop reads CASSLSTAFGGTTEQYF. The CDR3 bases are TGCGCCAGCAGCTTGTCGACGGCCTTTGGAGGTACAACCGAGCAGTACTTC.

This clonotype was counted many times. One junction end does not reproduce the germline sequence, and a read error may be involved. CDR3 in DNA: TGTGCCAGCACCTGGACTGAGGCTTACAATAAGCAGTTCTTC. Translation gives CASTWTEAYNKQFF. V usage is TRBV2 and J usage is TRBJ2-1; a weak D match, TRBD2 (5 bases). The CDR3 is 14 amino acids. Germline values: CDR1 SNHLY, CDR2 FYNNEI.

This clonotype was recorded at least ten times. The chain links TRBV12-3 or TRBV12-4 to TRBJ1-1; 7 nucleotides line up with TRBD1. After removal of 7 bases from V and 2 bases from J, the junction contained 10 bases not matched to a gene. CDR3 length: 15 amino acids. CDR3 sequence (DNA): TGTGCCAGCAACGAAGGGGGCGCCGTTAACACTGAAGCTTTCTTT. This gives the protein CASNEGGAVNTEAFF.

In this sample, this clonotype turned up many times. The J gene is TRBJ2-7, the V gene TRBV3-1; no clear D gene. This CDR3 has 12 residues. The V gene's germline CDR1 is LGHDT and CDR2 YNNKEL (reference sequence). The V end lost 0 bases, the J end lost 3 bases, and 3 bases lay between the germline ends. The CDR3 DNA reads as TGTGCCAGCAGCCAAGACGACTACGAGCAGTACTTC. Amino acid sequence: CASSQDDYEQYF.

V gene TRBV19 combines with J gene TRBJ2-1, with no clear D. CDR1 is LNHDA, CDR2 SQIVND, per germline (reference sequence). The CDR3 length is 11 residues. V lost 3 bases to trimming and J lost 8 bases, with 5 bases between them. For the CDR3, the DNA is TGTGCCAGTAGTATGGGATATGAGCAGTTCTTC. Protein: CASSMGYEQFF.

The sample holds a few counts of this clonotype. The J gene is TRBJ1-1, the V gene TRBV30; tentatively, D is TRBD1 (6 bases). V gave up 5 bases and J gave up 1 base, with 14 bases separating them. The CDR3 runs 14 residues. Germline CDR1 and CDR2: GTSNPN and SVGIG (reference sequence). CDR3 sequence reads: CAWGGLSENTEAFF. CDR3 in DNA: TGTGCCTGGGGGGGGCTTTCGGAGAACACTGAAGCTTTCTTT.

Comments on this clonotype: A read error may be the cause here, since a much bigger clone is one base away. This chain joins TRBV2 and TRBJ2-1; 10 nucleotides match TRBD1. Losses at the gene ends were 3 bases for V and 1 base for J; bases not matched to a gene: 6. Germline CDR1 SNHLY, CDR2 FYNNEI. The CDR3 spans 17 residues. This CDR3 is CASSDAGTGVSYNEQFF. In nucleotides, the CDR3 is TGTGCCAGCAGTGATGCTGGGACAGGGGTTTCCTACAATGAGCAGTTCTTC. Full variable domain (outside the CDR3, taken from reference TRBV2 and TRBJ2-1): EPEVTQTPSHQVTQMGQEVILRCVPISNHLYFYWYRQILGQKVEFLVSFYNNEISEKSEIFDDQFSVERPDGSNFTLKIRSTKLEDSAMYFCASSDAGTGVSYNEQFFGPGTRLTVL.

This clonotype was seen repeatedly, ten times or more. This chain uses TRBV10-3 with TRBJ1-1, with TRBD1 matching 9 bases. Germline values: CDR1 ENHRY, CDR2 SYGVKD. V trimming: 5 bases; J trimming: 4 bases; junction bases outside the gene matches: 2. The CDR3 is 13 residues long. Here the CDR3 reads CAISLQGATEAFF. The CDR3 DNA reads TGTGCCATCAGTCTACAGGGGGCCACTGAAGCTTTCTTT.

This chain joins TRBV2 and TRBJ1-3; 8 nucleotides agree with TRBD1. The ends lost 4 bases at V and 0 bases at J; junction bases unmatched: 5. Germline CDR1 is SNHLY and CDR2 is FYNNEI. The CDR3 has 16 residues. This CDR3 is CASSGGTGRSGNTIYF. CDR3 nucleotides: TGTGCCAGCAGTGGGGGGACAGGCCGCTCTGGAAACACCATATATTTT.

This clonotype turned up a few times. The J gene is TRBJ2-1, the V gene TRBV3-1, with 10 bases lining up with TRBD2. Trimming at V came to 3 bases and at J to 8 bases, leaving 10 bases not matched to a gene. Germline V gene lookup returns CDR1 LGHDT and CDR2 YNNKEL (reference sequence). This CDR3 spans 16 amino acids. Here the CDR3 reads CASSQASGSLIDEQFF. The CDR3 nucleotides are TGTGCCAGCAGCCAGGCTAGCGGGAGCTTGATCGATGAGCAGTTCTTC.

The chain has TRBV14 and TRBJ2-1, with 10 bases lining up with TRBD2. CDR3 size: 14 residues. V was pared by 4 bases and J by 13 bases, with 10 bases of the junction left unmatched. CDR1 and CDR2 (germline): SGHDN, FVKESK. The CDR3 DNA is TGTGCCAGCAGCCTCGGACTAGCGGCCATTGACCAGTTCTTC. It is translated as CASSLGLAAIDQFF.

This sequence joins TRBV6-1 and TRBJ1-4; D is uncertain. The V gene's germline CDR1 is MNHNS and CDR2 SASEGT. The CDR3 spans 15 residues. Trimming took off 2 bases at V and 7 bases at J, with 14 bases between the two ends. The CDR3 DNA follows: TGTGCCAGCAGTGAAAACCCGGCGCCCAGTGAAAAACTGTTTTTT. Translation gives CASSENPAPSEKLFF.